A single sample gave rise to the 31 T cell receptor beta chains below, sequenced in a study of PD-L1 blockade in urothelial cancer. Sequencing used immunoSEQ multiplex PCR; TCRdb keeps in-frame clones, though not all of them. The table includes about 38,000 clones, 75% to 95% detected once. The sequencing used PBMCs, collected around atezolizumab (anti-PD-L1) treatment. Receptors were obtained from a man between 65 and 85 years old with urothelial cancer.

CDR3 bases: TGTGCCAGCAGTGACCTTACAGGGGCCAGCAATCAGCCCCAGCATTTT. It specifies CASSDLTGASNQPQHF. V is TRBV6-1 and J is TRBJ1-5, with 7 bases identical to TRBD1. Germline V gene lookup returns CDR1 MNHNS and CDR2 SASEGT. This CDR3 spans 16 amino acids. V lost 3 bases, J lost 1 base, and 6 bases stayed unmatched.

CDR3 protein: CASSLVPRVQETQYF. The CDR3 bases are TGTGCCAGCAGCTTAGTTCCCAGGGTCCAAGAGACCCAGTACTTC. The V gene is TRBV11-2, the J gene TRBJ2-5; TRBD1 is a possible D gene (5 bases). The V end was cut by 1 base, the J end by 1 base, with 10 bases between. The V gene's germline CDR1 is SGHAT and CDR2 FQNNGV. This CDR3 comprises 15 residues.

The DNA of the CDR3 is TGTGCCAGCAGCGTAGAAACGCGAGCAGATACGCAGTATTTT. Translated: CASSVETRADTQYF. The chain links TRBV9 to TRBJ2-3; D not resolved. The CDR3 contains 14 residues. Germline-derived CDR1 and CDR2 are SGDLS and YYNGEE. V was trimmed by 0 bases and J by 4 bases, leaving 9 bases between them.

The J gene is TRBJ2-2, the V gene TRBV9, with a possible D match to TRBD2 (5 bases). The V and J ends lost 2 bases and 1 base respectively, with 12 bases between them. From germline, CDR1 is SGDLS and CDR2 YYNGEE. The CDR3 length is 16 residues. This CDR3 reads CASSVGGLQNTGELFF. As DNA, the CDR3 is TGTGCCAGCAGCGTGGGCGGGCTACAGAACACCGGGGAGCTGTTTTTT.

Here the CDR3 DNA reads TGCAGCGTAGCCGGGGGGTCGGGTGAAAAACTGTTTTTT. Its translation: CSVAGGSGEKLFF. The chain carries TRBV29-1 and TRBJ1-4; D perhaps matches TRBD1 (5 bases). Germline lookup yields CDR1 SQVTM and CDR2 ANQGSEA. The CDR3 has 13 amino acids. V lost 6 bases, J lost 7 bases, and 15 bases lay in between. Drawing the rest from reference TRBV29-1 and TRBJ1-4, the complete variable domain is SAVISQKPSRDICQRGTSLTIQCQVDSQVTMMFWYRQQPGQSLTLIATANQGSEATYESGFVIDKFPISRPNLTFSTLTVSNMSPEDSSIYLCSVAGGSGEKLFFGSGTQLSVL.

This clone was detected only a few times. The chain recombines TRBV5-1 with TRBJ2-4; 9 nucleotides match TRBD1. Germline CDR1 reads SGHRS; CDR2 reads YFSETQ. This CDR3 has 13 residues. After removal of 3 bases from V and 7 bases from J, the junction contained 2 bases not matched to a gene. CDR3 nucleotides: TGCGCCAGCAGCTCCGGGACAGGGAACATTCAGTACTTC. It specifies CASSSGTGNIQYF.

The chain uses TRBV21-1 and TRBJ2-5; the table names TRBD1, a call not compared with the DNA. TRBV21-1 is tagged as a pseudogene. The CDR3 is 13 amino acids. The CDR3 reads CASSNRPGETQYF. Written as DNA, the CDR3 is TGTGCCAGCAGCAACCGACCAGGAGAGACCCAGTACTTC.

The chain combines TRBV28 with TRBJ1-2; a possible D gene is TRBD1 (5 bases). CDR1 is MDHEN, CDR2 SYDVKM, per germline. The V end was cut by 6 bases, the J end by 4 bases, with 15 bases between. This CDR3 region has 14 residues. The CDR3 bases are TGTGCCAGCAGCCCTGGGACTCCTTCCTATGGCTACACCTTC. This sequence encodes CASSPGTPSYGYTF.

This clone was counted once. The rearrangement uses TRBV4-1 and TRBJ2-3; 7 nucleotides match TRBD1. This CDR3 is 16 amino acids long. Germline trimming cut 1 base from V and 0 bases from J; bases unmatched to any gene: 4. Germline assignment: CDR1 MGHRA and CDR2 YSYEKL. The DNA for the CDR3 is TGCGCCAGCAGCCAAGGTCTGGGACAGAGCACAGATACGCAGTATTTT. Translation gives CASSQGLGQSTDTQYF.

V is TRBV18 and J is TRBJ1-1; a weak D match, TRBD1 (5 bases). CDR1 is KGHSH and CDR2 is LQKENI in the germline V gene. V was pared by 1 base and J by 7 bases, with 7 bases between. The CDR3 consists of 12 residues. DNA of the CDR3: TGTGCCAGCTCACCACGAGACAGTGAAGCTTTCTTT. This translates into CASSPRDSEAFF.

The chain employs TRBV16 and TRBJ2-7; 14 nucleotides agree with TRBD2. Germline loops: CDR1 KGHSY, CDR2 FQNENV. There are 16 residues in the CDR3. V gave up 1 base and J gave up 6 bases; unmatched junction bases: 5. CDR3 bases: TGTGCCAGCAGCCAATTATGGACTAGCGGGAGGCTCGAGCAGTACTTC. Its protein product is CASSQLWTSGRLEQYF.

V is TRBV5-5 and J is TRBJ2-3, with 9 positions matching TRBD2. Germline values: CDR1 SGHKS, CDR2 YYEKEE (reference sequence). The CDR3 covers 14 residues. Losses at the gene ends were 2 bases for V and 6 bases for J; bases not matched to a gene: 4. The CDR3 DNA is TGTGCCAGCAGCTTTAGCGGGAGCGGGGATACGCAGTATTTT. This gives the protein CASSFSGSGDTQYF.

The chain links TRBV27 to TRBJ1-1, with 7 bases lining up with TRBD1. Germline assignment: CDR1 MNHEY and CDR2 SMNVEV (reference sequence). The length of the CDR3 is 14 residues. J was trimmed by 3 bases and V by 6 bases; bases with no gene match: 7. The CDR3 loop is CASRKLTGYTEAFF. DNA of the CDR3: TGTGCCAGCAGAAAATTGACAGGGTACACTGAAGCTTTCTTT.

This clone was recorded a few times. The chain recombines TRBV9 with TRBJ2-1, with D tentatively TRBD2 (5 bases). Trimming shortened V by 0 bases and J by 3 bases, and 16 bases separated the two germline ends. Germline V gene sequence: CDR1 SGDLS, CDR2 YYNGEE. This CDR3 region has 17 residues. CDR3 region: CASSVEPPGIFYNEQFF. Here the CDR3 DNA reads TGTGCCAGCAGCGTAGAACCCCCGGGAATCTTCTACAATGAGCAGTTCTTC.

The rearrangement uses TRBV7-9 and TRBJ2-1; 12 bases match TRBD2. The V segment lost 1 base and the J segment 5 bases; nucleotides outside the gene matches: 9. CDR3 length equals 18 residues. Germline V gene data show CDR1 as SEHNR and CDR2 as FQNEAQ (reference sequence). CDR3 bases: TGTGCCAGCAGCTTAGAACAGCTAGCGGGAGGGCCCCACAATGAGCAGTTCTTC. This sequence encodes CASSLEQLAGGPHNEQFF.

Notes on this clone: Its ends do not fully match the called genes, so a read error is possible. The chain links TRBV4-1 to TRBJ2-2; TRBD2 aligns across 10 bases. Germline assignment: CDR1 MGHRA and CDR2 YSYEKL. The CDR3 has 18 amino acids. The CDR3 sequence is CASSQEIGLAENTRELFF. The DNA for the CDR3 is TGCGCCAGCAGCCAAGAGATCGGACTAGCGGAGAACACCAGGGAGCTGTTTTTT.

This clone was counted once. The gene calls are TRBV6-6 and TRBJ2-7; D call uncertain. CDR1 MNHNY and CDR2 SVGAGI come from the germline V gene (reference sequence). The CDR3 runs to 12 residues. V lost 6 bases and J lost 5, with 11 bases in between. For the CDR3, the DNA is TGTGCCAGCAGAGACTTCGGCCACGAGCAGTACTTC. Its translation is CASRDFGHEQYF.

The chain employs TRBV5-1 and TRBJ2-3; 7 nucleotides line up with TRBD1. The CDR3 contains 15 residues. The germline V gene encodes CDR1 SGHRS and CDR2 YFSETQ. Trimming took 4 bases from V and 4 from J; bases not matched to a gene: 9. CDR3 in amino acids: CASSKNRGVADTQYF. CDR3 coding DNA: TGCGCCAGCAGCAAAAACAGGGGTGTAGCAGATACGCAGTATTTT.

The genes are TRBV7-3 and TRBJ2-1; D ambiguous. The V gene's germline CDR1 is SGHTA and CDR2 FQGTGA. The CDR3 has 13 residues. Between the trimmed V and J ends, which lost 4 bases and 5 bases, there was a span of 9 bases. CDR3: CASSSARDNEQFF. As DNA, the CDR3 is TGTGCCAGCAGCTCAGCCCGGGACAATGAGCAGTTCTTC.

V usage is TRBV27 and J usage is TRBJ2-3; no clear D. Trimming cost V 7 bases and J 1 base, with 24 bases left between them. CDR3 length: 18 residues. Germline CDR1 MNHEY, CDR2 SMNVEV (reference sequence). The CDR3 sequence: CASKSTSFPSTGTDTQYF. The CDR3 nucleotides read TGTGCCAGCAAATCTACTTCATTTCCAAGCACAGGCACAGATACGCAGTATTTT.

The rearrangement uses TRBV19 and TRBJ1-1; D may be TRBD1 (5 bases). CDR3 length: 13 amino acids. V was cut by 7 bases and J by 0 bases, with 9 bases left in between. Germline loops: CDR1 LNHDA, CDR2 SQIVND (reference sequence). For the CDR3, the DNA is TGTGCCAGTAAGGCAGGGATGAACACTGAAGCTTTCTTT. The encoded protein is CASKAGMNTEAFF.

The V and J genes are TRBV11-2 and TRBJ2-3; 9 positions match TRBD2. The CDR3 spans 18 residues. Trimming cost V 4 bases and J 5 bases; bases outside gene matches: 16. CDR1 is SGHAT, CDR2 FQNNGV, per germline. CDR3 in DNA: TGTGCCAGCAGCTCCGGAAGAGGCGGGAGGGCCGGGGTAGATACGCAGTATTTT. The encoded protein is CASSSGRGGRAGVDTQYF.

The chain is built from TRBV7-8 and TRBJ1-1, with TRBD1 identical over 9 bases. Trimming removed 1 base from V and 11 bases from J; junction bases left unmatched: 14. This CDR3 spans 16 amino acids. Germline assignment: CDR1 SGHVS and CDR2 FQNEAQ. This CDR3 is CASSLGRTGGDLKAFF. The CDR3 bases are TGTGCCAGCAGCTTAGGTAGAACAGGGGGCGACTTGAAGGCTTTCTTT.

The rearrangement links TRBV7-8 to TRBJ2-1; TRBD2 is a possible D gene (6 bases). Germline lookup yields CDR1 SGHVS and CDR2 FQNEAQ. The ends were cut back, 2 bases at V and 0 bases at J, with 20 bases in the middle. The CDR3 length is 19 residues. This CDR3 reads CASSLLSSSGLSSYNEQFF. In DNA form, the CDR3 reads TGTGCCAGCAGCTTACTTTCTTCAAGCGGGTTGAGCTCCTACAATGAGCAGTTCTTC.

The chain links TRBV7-3 to TRBJ1-1; no definite D call. V lost 4 bases and J 1 base, leaving 7 bases between the germline ends. There are 13 residues in the CDR3. Germline loops: CDR1 SGHTA, CDR2 FQGTGA. DNA of the CDR3: TGTGCCAGCAGCTCCCAGGAGAACACTGAAGCTTTCTTT. The encoded protein is CASSSQENTEAFF.

The rearrangement links TRBV18 to TRBJ2-2, with 7 bases aligning to TRBD1. The germline CDR1 and CDR2 sequences are KGHSH and LQKENI. The length of the CDR3 is 16 residues. J lost 2 bases, V lost 3 bases, and 6 bases had no gene match. The CDR3 loop reads CASSPFGTANTGELFF. The CDR3, as DNA: TGTGCCAGCTCACCCTTCGGGACAGCAAACACCGGGGAGCTGTTTTTT.

The chain employs TRBV4-1 and TRBJ1-4, with 7 bases that match TRBD1. The CDR3 covers 15 residues. Germline values: CDR1 MGHRA, CDR2 YSYEKL. V shed 1 base, J shed 5 bases, and the junction held 4 bases outside the gene matches. The CDR3 sequence is CASSQVDRENEKLFF. Here the CDR3 DNA reads TGCGCCAGCAGCCAAGTCGACAGGGAGAATGAAAAACTGTTTTTT.

The chain carries TRBV7-2 and TRBJ2-2, with 8 bases fitting TRBD2. CDR1 is SGHTA and CDR2 is FQGNSA in the germline V gene. V lost 5 bases and J lost 1; bases outside the gene matches: 12. CDR3 size: 18 residues. The DNA for the CDR3 is TGTGCCAGCAGCGGATGGGCGCGACTAGCGAGGAACACCGGGGAGCTGTTTTTT. Its translation is CASSGWARLARNTGELFF.

This clone was found once. The rearrangement joins TRBV11-3 to TRBJ2-3, with D maybe TRBD1 (5 bases). Trimming stripped 1 base from V and 2 bases from J, with 16 bases between. Germline CDR1 reads SGHNT; CDR2 reads YENEEA. This CDR3 is 17 amino acids long. The CDR3 nucleotides are TGTGCCAGCAGCTTAGTAAGTGCCAGGGCTTCCACAGATACGCAGTATTTT. Amino acid sequence: CASSLVSARASTDTQYF.

The chain couples TRBV5-5 to TRBJ2-5, with 7 bases that match TRBD1. V lost 1 base and J lost 3; bases outside the gene matches: 0. The CDR3 is 13 residues long. Per the germline V gene, CDR1 is SGHKS and CDR2 is YYEKEE (reference sequence). For the CDR3, the DNA is TGTGCCAGCAGCTTGACAGGGGAAGAGACCCAGTACTTC. It yields the protein CASSLTGEETQYF.

This chain uses TRBV4-1 with TRBJ2-7; 8 bases line up with TRBD2. The CDR3 contains 17 residues. In germline, CDR1 is MGHRA, CDR2 YSYEKL. V shed 4 bases, J shed 0 bases, and the junction held 11 bases outside the gene matches. The CDR3 reads CASSPSNSGTFSYEQYF. The CDR3 DNA follows: TGCGCCAGCAGCCCTTCGAATAGCGGGACCTTCTCCTACGAGCAGTACTTC.